The 8 T cell receptor beta chains in this list originate from one sample, sequenced in a study of early T cells in non-severe SARS-CoV-2 infection. Each CDR3 protein gets one entry after TCRdb re-called the 5' RACE reads with MiXCR. The data hold roughly 51,000 distinct CDR3 sequences, with 5.5% to 7.5% observed a single time. What was sequenced was whole blood. These receptors came from an adult who was a healthcare worker with PCR-confirmed SARS-CoV-2 infection or an uninfected control (not recorded which).

This clonotype occurred a few times. The chain is built from TRBV6-5 and TRBJ2-4; perhaps TRBD2 as D (5 bases). Germline V CDR1 and CDR2: MNHEY, SVGAGI. The length of the CDR3 is 16 residues. V dropped 4 bases and J dropped 0 bases, with 13 bases sitting between them. The CDR3 here is CASSSPRARAKNIQYF. In DNA, the CDR3 is TGTGCCAGCAGTTCCCCGCGGGCGCGAGCCAAAAACATTCAGTACTTC.

Ten or more counts support this clonotype. V gene TRBV7-2 combines with J gene TRBJ2-7; 9 nucleotides line up with TRBD2. CDR1 and CDR2 from the germline V gene are SGHTA and FQGNSA. Trimming removed 1 base from V and 2 bases from J; junction bases left unmatched: 6. CDR3 length equals 16 residues. This CDR3 reads CASSLGSGGPTYEQYF. CDR3 nucleotides: TGTGCCAGCAGCTTAGGTAGCGGGGGCCCTACCTACGAGCAGTACTTC.

This clonotype was observed at least ten times. The chain links TRBV20-1 to TRBJ2-1, with 9 bases aligning to TRBD2. CDR1 is DFQATT and CDR2 is SNEGSKA in the germline V gene (reference sequence). The CDR3 has 17 residues. The V and J ends lost 6 bases and 0 bases, in that order; junction bases with no gene match: 12. The CDR3 DNA reads as TGCAGTGCCCAGGGGCTAGCGGGGAAGAGCTCCTACAATGAGCAGTTCTTC. It translates to CSAQGLAGKSSYNEQFF.

In its sample, this clonotype was seen many times. The V gene is TRBV20-1, the J gene TRBJ1-2; D ambiguous. CDR3 size: 15 residues. Germline V gives CDR1 DFQATT, CDR2 SNEGSKA (reference sequence). V shed 3 bases and J shed 2 bases, with 16 bases lying between them. CDR3 protein: CSASPNPLRNYGYTF. CDR3 DNA: TGCAGTGCTAGCCCAAACCCCCTAAGGAACTATGGCTACACCTTC.

This clonotype was seen ten or more times. The rearrangement links TRBV7-2 to TRBJ2-7; D is uncertain. The V gene lost 5 bases and the J gene lost 2 bases, with 13 bases spanning the gap. The germline V gene has CDR1 SGHTA and CDR2 FQGNSA. The CDR3 length is 14 residues. In DNA form, the CDR3 reads TGTGCCAGCAGCGAACACGGATTGCCCTACGAGCAGTACTTC. Translating gives CASSEHGLPYEQYF.

On this clonotype itself: This may be a read error: a much more frequent sequence differs by one nucleotide. The chain employs TRBV4-2 and TRBJ2-5; perhaps TRBD2 as D (5 bases). This CDR3 comprises 16 residues. Germline-derived CDR1 and CDR2 are LGHNA and YNFKEQ. V was shortened by 1 base and J by 6 bases, with 18 bases between the two germline ends. Written as DNA, the CDR3 is TGTGCCAGCAGCCAAGGGGTGTCTCCGGGATCTAAGACCCAGTACTTC. This gives the protein CASSQGVSPGSKTQYF.

This clonotype was observed many times. The rearrangement links TRBV4-2 to TRBJ2-1; D call uncertain. CDR1 and CDR2 from the germline V gene are LGHNA and YNFKEQ. Trimming shortened V by 1 base and J by 6 bases, and 16 bases separated the two germline ends. The length of the CDR3 is 16 residues. The CDR3 is CASSQVGTSAINEQFF. The CDR3 DNA reads as TGTGCCAGCAGCCAAGTTGGAACTTCCGCCATCAATGAGCAGTTCTTC.

The J gene is TRBJ2-7, the V gene TRBV6-5; D is ambiguous. Looked up from germline, CDR1 is MNHEY and CDR2 is SVGAGI. CDR3 length: 12 residues. The V end lost 4 bases, the J end lost 5 bases, and 9 bases lay between the germline ends. In nucleotides, the CDR3 is TGTGCCAGCAGTTCCCCTGTGCACGAGCAGTACTTC. Amino acid sequence: CASSSPVHEQYF.